This is a list of T cell receptor beta chains from one sample in a study of cytomegalovirus exposure and HLA in healthy donors. Clones were sequenced by immunoSEQ multiplex PCR, and TCRdb holds only the in-frame ones, with some missing. The sample includes around 90,000 clones, less than 85% of them seen just once. Sequences were obtained from PBMCs. The receptors originated from a man aged 40-55 years in good health and CMV-seropositive. CDR3s include the opening cysteine and the closing phenylalanine or tryptophan. Fields, in order: CDR3 length, clone size, V gene, J gene, D gene, CDR3 DNA, CDR3 protein. A D gene is named only where the DNA matches it firmly. Size values are once, few and many counts, or a class for expanded clones, and some rows have none.

CDR3 length: 15
clone size: NA
V gene: TRBV15
J gene: TRBJ2-7
D gene: NA
CDR3 DNA: TGTGCCACCAGCGGCCGGGACAAGGAAGGGGGAAAGCAGTACTTC
CDR3 protein: CATSGRDKEGGKQYF

CDR3 length: 15
clone size: NA
V gene: TRBV2
J gene: TRBJ2-1
D gene: TRBD2
CDR3 DNA: TGTGCCAGCAGTGTACTAGCGGGAGGTGGAAATGAGCAGTTCTTC
CDR3 protein: CASSVLAGGGNEQFF

CDR3 length: 15
clone size: NA
V gene: TRBV15
J gene: TRBJ2-1
D gene: TRBD2
CDR3 DNA: TGTGCCACCAGCAGAGTGTCTAGCGGGGCCGGGGAGCAGTTCTTC
CDR3 protein: CATSRVSSGAGEQFF

CDR3 length: 12
clone size: NA
V gene: TRBV5-1
J gene: TRBJ2-7
D gene: TRBD1
CDR3 DNA: TGCGCCAGCAGCTCCGACAGGGGCGAGCAGTACTTC
CDR3 protein: CASSSDRGEQYF

CDR3 length: 14
clone size: NA
V gene: TRBV5-6
J gene: TRBJ1-2
D gene: NA
CDR3 DNA: TGTGCCAGCAGCTTGGTACGCCAGCGCTATGGCTACACCTTC
CDR3 protein: CASSLVRQRYGYTF

CDR3 length: 14
clone size: NA
V gene: TRBV6-1
J gene: TRBJ1-1
D gene: TRBD1
CDR3 DNA: TGTGCCAGCAGGCGACAGGGAATGAACACTGAAGCTTTCTTT
CDR3 protein: CASRRQGMNTEAFF

CDR3 length: 14
clone size: few
V gene: TRBV7-3
J gene: TRBJ2-3
D gene: TRBD2
CDR3 DNA: TGTGCCAGCAGCCCCGGGAGGAGCACAGATACGCAGTATTTT
CDR3 protein: CASSPGRSTDTQYF

CDR3 length: 15
clone size: once
V gene: TRBV2
J gene: TRBJ2-3
D gene: NA
CDR3 DNA: TGTGCCAGCAGCTTTTCGGCGGGGGCTGCAGATACGCAGTATTTT
CDR3 protein: CASSFSAGAADTQYF

CDR3 length: 12
clone size: NA
V gene: TRBV5-1
J gene: TRBJ2-3
D gene: NA
CDR3 DNA: TGCGCCAGCAGCTTGAGGAGTGTTCCGCAGTATTTT
CDR3 protein: CASSLRSVPQYF

CDR3 length: 14
clone size: NA
V gene: TRBV6-1
J gene: TRBJ2-3
D gene: NA
CDR3 DNA: TGTGCCAGCAGAGGAAGGCAGGGTACAGATACGCAGTATTTT
CDR3 protein: CASRGRQGTDTQYF

CDR3 length: 16
clone size: NA
V gene: TRBV7-3
J gene: TRBJ2-2
D gene: TRBD2
CDR3 DNA: TGTTCCAGCAGCTTAACCCGGGGGGTAAACACCGGGGAGCTGTTTTTT
CDR3 protein: CSSSLTRGVNTGELFF

CDR3 length: 16
clone size: NA
V gene: TRBV9
J gene: TRBJ2-3
D gene: TRBD2
CDR3 DNA: TGTGCCAGCAGCGTAGCGGCCAGCGGGGGTACAGATACGCAGTATTTT
CDR3 protein: CASSVAASGGTDTQYF

CDR3 length: 17
clone size: NA
V gene: TRBV15
J gene: TRBJ2-1
D gene: NA
CDR3 DNA: TGTGCCACCAGCAGTGTAGATAGGCGGGGGCCCCACAATGAGCAGTTCTTC
CDR3 protein: CATSSVDRRGPHNEQFF

CDR3 length: 15
clone size: NA
V gene: TRBV6-5
J gene: TRBJ2-5
D gene: TRBD2
CDR3 DNA: TGTGCCAGCAGGCCCCCGGGGGGTCCTCGGGAGACCCAGTACTTC
CDR3 protein: CASRPPGGPRETQYF

CDR3 length: 17
clone size: NA
V gene: TRBV19
J gene: TRBJ1-5
D gene: TRBD1
CDR3 DNA: TGTGCCAGTAGTATACCCCAGGACAGGGTAGTAAGCCAGCCCCAGCATTTT
CDR3 protein: CASSIPQDRVVSQPQHF

CDR3 length: 15
clone size: NA
V gene: TRBV5-4
J gene: TRBJ2-7
D gene: NA
CDR3 DNA: TGTGCCAGCAGCTTGGGCTCGGGGGAATACTACGAGCAGTACTTC
CDR3 protein: CASSLGSGEYYEQYF

CDR3 length: 16
clone size: NA
V gene: TRBV6-5
J gene: TRBJ2-7
D gene: TRBD1
CDR3 DNA: TGTGCCAGCAGTTACTCCGGGACAGGGACAAGCTACGAGCAGTACTTC
CDR3 protein: CASSYSGTGTSYEQYF

CDR3 length: 17
clone size: NA
V gene: TRBV7-2
J gene: TRBJ2-5
D gene: TRBD1
CDR3 DNA: TGTGCCAGCAGCTTAGTGGGACAGGGGGCCCCAAGGGAGACCCAGTACTTC
CDR3 protein: CASSLVGQGAPRETQYF

CDR3 length: 17
clone size: NA
V gene: TRBV7-2
J gene: TRBJ2-3
D gene: TRBD2
CDR3 DNA: TGTGCCAGCAGCCAACTAGCGGGAGGTTGGGGCACATATACGCAGTATTTT
CDR3 protein: CASSQLAGGWGTYTQYF

CDR3 length: 14
clone size: NA
V gene: TRBV2
J gene: TRBJ2-7
D gene: NA
CDR3 DNA: TGTGCCAGCATCCCTCGCACGAGCTCCTACGAGCAGTACTTC
CDR3 protein: CASIPRTSSYEQYF

CDR3 length: 16
clone size: NA
V gene: TRBV4-2
J gene: TRBJ2-7
D gene: TRBD2
CDR3 DNA: TGTGCCAGCAGCCAAGATCCTAGGGGAGGGGCCTACGAGCAGTACTTC
CDR3 protein: CASSQDPRGGAYEQYF

CDR3 length: 18
clone size: NA
V gene: TRBV4-1
J gene: TRBJ2-1
D gene: TRBD2
CDR3 DNA: TGCGCCAGCAGCCAAGTTGACATGGGACTAGCGGGGGGCCGTGAGCAGTTCTTC
CDR3 protein: CASSQVDMGLAGGREQFF

CDR3 length: 15
clone size: once
V gene: TRBV5-1
J gene: TRBJ2-3
D gene: NA
CDR3 DNA: TGCGCCAGCAGCTTGGAGGCGGGGACCACAGATACGCAGTATTTT
CDR3 protein: CASSLEAGTTDTQYF

CDR3 length: 16
clone size: NA
V gene: TRBV7-6
J gene: TRBJ2-3
D gene: TRBD1
CDR3 DNA: TGTGCCAGCAGCTTAGCCCGGAGGACAGGTACAGATACGCAGTATTTT
CDR3 protein: CASSLARRTGTDTQYF

CDR3 length: 14
clone size: NA
V gene: TRBV7-2
J gene: TRBJ1-5
D gene: NA
CDR3 DNA: TGTGCCAGCACCATTAATGGGGGGAATCAGCCCCAGCATTTT
CDR3 protein: CASTINGGNQPQHF

CDR3 length: 10
clone size: NA
V gene: TRBV18
J gene: TRBJ2-7
D gene: NA
CDR3 DNA: TGTGCCAGCTCACCCCGCGAGCAGTACTTC
CDR3 protein: CASSPREQYF

CDR3 length: 16
clone size: NA
V gene: TRBV2
J gene: TRBJ2-3
D gene: TRBD2
CDR3 DNA: TGTGCCAGCAGAAAAGGACTAGCGGGGGGGCCAGATACGCAGTATTTT
CDR3 protein: CASRKGLAGGPDTQYF

CDR3 length: 15
clone size: NA
V gene: TRBV7-8
J gene: TRBJ1-4
D gene: NA
CDR3 DNA: TGTGCCAGCAGCTCGCCTAGAGGGACTAATGAAAAACTGTTTTTT
CDR3 protein: CASSSPRGTNEKLFF

CDR3 length: 14
clone size: NA
V gene: TRBV4-2
J gene: TRBJ2-3
D gene: TRBD2
CDR3 DNA: TGTGCCAGCAGCCAAGGGGTCGGGGGGGATACGCAGTATTTT
CDR3 protein: CASSQGVGGDTQYF

CDR3 length: 16
clone size: NA
V gene: TRBV7-2
J gene: TRBJ2-5
D gene: TRBD2
CDR3 DNA: TGTGCCAGCAGCCCGGGACTAGCGGGGGGGCTAGAGACCCAGTACTTC
CDR3 protein: CASSPGLAGGLETQYF

CDR3 length: 14
clone size: NA
V gene: TRBV29-1
J gene: TRBJ2-1
D gene: TRBD2
CDR3 DNA: TGCAGCGTTGAAAGGGTTAGCGGGAGGGGTGAGCAGTTCTTC
CDR3 protein: CSVERVSGRGEQFF

CDR3 length: 15
clone size: NA
V gene: TRBV6-4
J gene: TRBJ2-4
D gene: TRBD1
CDR3 DNA: TGTGCCAGAGGGGGACAGCTGTTAGCCAAAAACATTCAGTACTTC
CDR3 protein: CARGGQLLAKNIQYF

CDR3 length: 17
clone size: NA
V gene: TRBV4-1
J gene: TRBJ2-5
D gene: TRBD2
CDR3 DNA: TGCGCCAGCAGCCAAGAAGGTCCGTTAGCGGGGGAAGAGACCCAGTACTTC
CDR3 protein: CASSQEGPLAGEETQYF

CDR3 length: 16
clone size: NA
V gene: TRBV6-1
J gene: TRBJ2-3
D gene: NA
CDR3 DNA: TGTGCCAGCAGTGAGTGGGACGGGGACTTCACAGATACGCAGTATTTT
CDR3 protein: CASSEWDGDFTDTQYF

CDR3 length: 15
clone size: NA
V gene: TRBV9
J gene: TRBJ2-1
D gene: TRBD1
CDR3 DNA: TGTGCCAGCAGCGCTCCGGGACAGGGGGTGACTGAGCAGTTCTTC
CDR3 protein: CASSAPGQGVTEQFF

CDR3 length: 15
clone size: NA
V gene: TRBV28
J gene: TRBJ2-1
D gene: TRBD2
CDR3 DNA: TGTGCCAGCAGCTTAGCGGGGGCCTCCTACAATGAGCAGTTCTTC
CDR3 protein: CASSLAGASYNEQFF